Below, 11 T cell receptor beta chains from the same sample are listed, as sequenced in a study of chronic HIV infection and antiretroviral therapy. TCRdb re-called the 5' RACE reads through MiXCR, storing one row per CDR3 protein. This table holds some 37,000 distinct CDR3 sequences, 7.5% to 9% found once. Material for sequencing was peripheral blood. Source of these receptors: an adult who had HIV and had not received antiretroviral therapy, or was an uninfected healthy control (not recorded which).

This clonotype has only a few counts. J is TRBJ2-3 and V is TRBV28, with TRBD2 matching 15 bases. Germline assignment: CDR1 MDHEN and CDR2 SYDVKM. The CDR3 runs to 20 residues. The junction had 16 bases not matched to a gene; V was cut back by 4 bases and J by 5 bases. CDR3 amino acids: CASSSLVPGTSGRPIDTQYF. CDR3 DNA: TGTGCCAGCAGTTCCTTAGTCCCGGGGACTAGCGGGAGGCCGATAGATACGCAGTATTTT.

This clonotype appeared a single time. The V gene is TRBV7-8, the J gene TRBJ2-3, with TRBD2 identical over 16 bases. The CDR3 length is 18 residues. CDR1 is SGHVS and CDR2 is FQNEAQ in the germline V gene. Germline trimming cut 3 bases from V and 6 bases from J; bases unmatched to any gene: 9. The CDR3: CASSFEGTSGRAPDTQYF. The CDR3 DNA follows: TGTGCCAGCAGCTTTGAGGGGACTAGCGGGAGGGCCCCGGATACGCAGTATTTT.

There are a few counts of this clonotype. DNA of the CDR3: TGTGCCAGCACACCAGCATCCAACACTGAAGCTTTCTTT. Translation: CASTPASNTEAFF. The J gene is TRBJ1-1, the V gene TRBV28; unclear D gene. V was shortened by 7 bases and J by 2 bases, with 11 bases between the two germline ends. CDR3 length equals 13 residues. CDR1 MDHEN and CDR2 SYDVKM come from the germline V gene. Supplemented by reference TRBV28 and TRBJ1-1, the full variable domain reads DVKVTQSSRYLVKRTGEKVFLECVQDMDHENMFWYRQDPGLGLRLIYFSYDVKMKEKGDIPEGYSVSREKKERFSLILESASTNQTSMYLCASTPASNTEAFFGQGTRLTVV.

This clonotype was found a few times. This rearrangement joins TRBV29-1 to TRBJ2-1; tentatively, D is TRBD2 (5 bases). Deletions cut 7 bases from V and 8 bases from J, with 12 bases between. Germline V lookup: CDR1 SQVTM, CDR2 ANQGSEA. The CDR3 contains 11 residues. CDR3 sequence (DNA): TGCAGCGGGACTGGGGAATATGAGCAGTTCTTC. It encodes CSGTGEYEQFF.

This clonotype was detected many times. The chain couples TRBV20-1 to TRBJ2-1; tentative D call: TRBD1 (5 bases). Germline CDR1 is DFQATT and CDR2 is SNEGSKA (reference sequence). Trimming shortened V by 6 bases and J by 4 bases, and 13 bases separated the two germline ends. The CDR3 has 13 amino acids. CDR3 in DNA: TGCAGTGCCAGGGTAGTAGGGTACAATGAGCAGTTCTTC. This translates into CSARVVGYNEQFF.

This clonotype was seen a handful of times. The rearrangement uses TRBV19 and TRBJ2-1, with D hard to call. Germline-derived CDR1 and CDR2 are LNHDA and SQIVND (reference sequence). Trimming shortened V by 1 base and J by 6 bases, and 7 bases separated the two germline ends. The CDR3 spans 13 residues. The CDR3: CASSIGRVNEQFF. CDR3 in DNA: TGTGCCAGTAGTATAGGGCGCGTCAATGAGCAGTTCTTC.

This clonotype was detected only a few times. V is TRBV6-4 and J is TRBJ2-1; 11 bases align to TRBD2. With V trimmed by 5 bases and J by 5 bases, 5 bases remained unmatched. The length of the CDR3 is 15 residues. Germline CDR1 is MRHNA and CDR2 is SNTAGT. As DNA, the CDR3 is TGTGCCAGCAGTAAACTAGCGGGAGATAACAATGAGCAGTTCTTC. Amino acid sequence: CASSKLAGDNNEQFF.

There are a few counts of this clonotype. This chain joins TRBV20-1 and TRBJ2-2; D possibly corresponds to TRBD2 (6 bases). V lost 1 base and J 4 bases, leaving 13 bases between the germline ends. Germline V gene sequence: CDR1 DFQATT, CDR2 SNEGSKA (reference sequence). The CDR3 sequence is 15 residues long. Written as DNA, the CDR3 is TGCAGTGCTAGAGTTGGGGGGAGTTCCACCGGGGAGCTGTTTTTT. It translates to CSARVGGSSTGELFF.

This clonotype was counted ten times or more. The V call is TRBV6-5, the J call TRBJ2-6, with D unclear. CDR1 and CDR2 (germline): MNHEY, SVGAGI. The CDR3 is 17 amino acids. V was cut by 5 bases and J by 0 bases, with 14 bases left in between. CDR3 protein: CASSPDPGGSGANVLTF. The CDR3 DNA follows: TGTGCCAGCAGTCCCGATCCTGGTGGCTCTGGGGCCAACGTCCTGACTTTC.

This clonotype has at least ten counts. The chain recombines TRBV29-1 with TRBJ2-7; weak D call: TRBD1 (6 bases). The germline V gene encodes CDR1 SQVTM and CDR2 ANQGSEA. CDR3 size: 17 residues. The germline V and J ends were trimmed by 1 base and 1 base, with 20 bases remaining between them. DNA for the CDR3: TGCAGCGTTGAAGTAATCCGCGGACAGCGAAATTCCTACGAGCAGTACTTC. It yields the protein CSVEVIRGQRNSYEQYF.

The table lists this clonotype with a few counts. This rearrangement joins TRBV5-1 to TRBJ2-2, with D unresolved. Germline V gene sequence: CDR1 SGHRS, CDR2 YFSETQ. The ends were cut back, 0 bases at V and 2 bases at J, with 5 bases in the middle. The CDR3 is 14 amino acids. The DNA for the CDR3 is TGCGCCAGCAGCTTGGGGTCCAACACCGGGGAGCTGTTTTTT. Translation: CASSLGSNTGELFF.